This T cell receptor (beta chain) was captured in a study of shared clonotypes between healthy human individuals. For the study at large: CD8 memory received one plate per donor, CD8 naive two, CD4 memory three and CD4 naive three. General study findings and limits: Estimated richness values were generally larger in naive subsets than in memory subsets. Apart from blood, nothing was sampled; tissue repertoires likely differ.

This CDR3 has 11 residues. The germline V gene encodes CDR1 SEHNR and CDR2 FQNEAQ (reference sequence). Trimming cost V 5 bases and J 8 bases, with 6 bases left between them. About this clone: Its antigen is not identified.

Selected positively for CCR7 and CD45RO-negative, naive CD8 cells excluded terminally differentiated effector memory CD45RA+ cells. Sequencing was at deep level. Here immunoSEQ multiplex PCR was the method, and the copy in TCRdb shows in-frame clones only, minus some. The table has roughly 590,000 clones, nearly 97% seen once. The receptor was isolated from a woman younger than 45 in good health. The specimen sequenced was naive CD8+ T cells sorted from blood. The chain is built from TRBV7-9 and TRBJ2-2; no clear D. CDR3 sequence reads: CASSETGELFF. As DNA, the CDR3 is TGTGCCAGCAGCGAGACAGGGGAGCTGTTTTTT.